The 5 T cell receptor beta chains listed next were all sequenced from one sample in a study of blood T cell repertoires in COVID-19. Produced via immunoSEQ multiplex PCR; TCRdb's table is partial and in-frame only. This sample has about 260,000 clones; over 70% occur once, and the top ten carry roughly a tenth. The sequenced sample consisted of peripheral blood. These receptors originate from a woman between 65 and 79 years old with COVID-19, enrolled during active disease.

The rearrangement uses TRBV9 and TRBJ2-2, with 8 bases identical to TRBD2. The CDR3 is 12 amino acids. Germline V gene sequence: CDR1 SGDLS, CDR2 YYNGEE. V trimming: 0 bases; J trimming: 14 bases; junction bases outside the gene matches: 3. The CDR3 sequence is CASSVGAGGLFF. The CDR3 nucleotides read TGTGCCAGCAGCGTAGGGGCGGGAGGTCTGTTTTTT.

V usage is TRBV29-1 and J usage is TRBJ2-5, with D unresolved. From germline, CDR1 is SQVTM and CDR2 ANQGSEA. This CDR3 has 12 residues. The V gene lost 8 bases and the J gene lost 2 bases, with 12 bases spanning the gap. The CDR3 sequence is CSFRGYQETQYF. The CDR3 coding sequence is TGCAGCTTTAGAGGTTATCAAGAGACCCAGTACTTC.

The genes are TRBV5-1 and TRBJ2-5; 7 positions agree with TRBD2. The V gene end was trimmed by 6 bases and the J gene end by 4 bases; junction bases not matched to a gene: 9. The CDR3 length is 14 residues. Germline V gene lookup returns CDR1 SGHRS and CDR2 YFSETQ. This chain's CDR3 is CASTLGREGETQYF. DNA of the CDR3: TGCGCCAGCACCCTGGGGAGGGAAGGAGAGACCCAGTACTTC.

V usage is TRBV5-1 and J usage is TRBJ1-1; D ambiguous. With 4 bases removed from V and 2 bases from J, the gap between germline ends came to 9 bases. The CDR3 has 13 residues. From germline, CDR1 is SGHRS and CDR2 YFSETQ. The CDR3: CASSPRVNTEAFF. Here the CDR3 DNA reads TGCGCCAGCAGCCCGAGGGTTAACACTGAAGCTTTCTTT.

The chain recombines TRBV6-1 with TRBJ2-7; 11 bases match TRBD2. The V gene's germline CDR1 is MNHNS and CDR2 SASEGT. The CDR3 contains 14 residues. The J segment lost 12 bases and the V segment lost 1 base, leaving 8 bases of the junction unmatched. CDR3 nucleotide sequence: TGTGCCAGCAGTGAAGGACTAGCGGGACCCGTTCGGTACTTC. Its translation: CASSEGLAGPVRYF.